Shown below are 9 T cell receptor beta chains from a single sample sequenced in a study of T cell responses to AZD1222 COVID-19 vaccine. Clones were sequenced by immunoSEQ multiplex PCR, and TCRdb holds only the in-frame ones, with some missing. The sample lists about 150,000 clones, about 90% occurring once. This specimen consisted of peripheral blood, obtained on day 0 of AZD1222 vaccination. Every receptor here comes from an adult in good health.

In this sample, this clone turned up a few times. The chain employs TRBV10-1 and TRBJ2-7, with D perhaps matching TRBD2 (5 bases). The CDR3 length is 13 residues. In germline, CDR1 is WNHNN, CDR2 SYGVQD (reference sequence). Trimming took 11 bases from V and 6 from J, leaving 20 bases between them. CDR3 nucleotides: TGCGCCTTACACCGGGGATCCCCATGCGAGCAGTACTTC. The encoded protein is CALHRGSPCEQYF.

This clone was seen only once. This chain uses TRBV7-8 with TRBJ1-1, with a weak D call TRBD1 (6 bases). Germline loops: CDR1 SGHVS, CDR2 FQNEAQ. The germline V and J ends were trimmed by 3 bases and 5 bases, with 16 bases remaining between them. The CDR3 runs to 15 residues. This CDR3 reads CASSLEQGLGTEAFF. The DNA for the CDR3 is TGTGCCAGCAGCTTGGAACAGGGTCTTGGAACTGAAGCTTTCTTT.

The V gene is TRBV28, the J gene TRBJ2-7, with D tentatively TRBD1 (5 bases). The CDR3 runs 15 residues. CDR1 MDHEN and CDR2 SYDVKM come from the germline V gene. Between the trimmed V and J ends, which lost 8 bases and 3 bases, there was a span of 20 bases. CDR3 amino acids: CASQPSPRQFYEQYF. The CDR3, as DNA: TGTGCCAGCCAACCCAGCCCGAGACAGTTCTACGAGCAGTACTTC.

V gene TRBV3-1 (or the pseudogene TRBV3-2) combines with J gene TRBJ1-2, with a weak D call TRBD1 (5 bases). V was pared by 3 bases and J by 13 bases, with 15 bases between. The CDR3 is 12 residues long. Germline-derived CDR1 and CDR2 are LGHDT and YNNKEL (reference sequence). In DNA, the CDR3 is TGTGCCAGCAGCCACGGCCCTGGGGCCTTCACCTTC. Translated: CASSHGPGAFTF.

J is TRBJ2-4 and V is TRBV6-6, with 8 bases that match TRBD1. CDR1 is MNHNY, CDR2 SVGAGI, per germline (reference sequence). There are 15 residues in the CDR3. Trimming took 2 bases from V and 2 from J; bases not matched to a gene: 2. This CDR3 reads CASSYGDRSKNIQYF. Written as DNA, the CDR3 is TGTGCCAGCAGTTACGGGGACAGGTCCAAAAACATTCAGTACTTC.

The chain couples TRBV11-3 to TRBJ2-1, with 9 nucleotides matching TRBD2. The CDR3 totals 15 residues. Germline-derived CDR1 and CDR2 are SGHNT and YENEEA. V was pared by 5 bases and J by 6 bases, with 8 bases of the junction left unmatched. The CDR3 bases are TGTGCCAGCAGCCCCGGGACTAGCAGTGGCAATGAGCAGTTCTTC. Its protein product is CASSPGTSSGNEQFF.

This chain uses TRBV18 with TRBJ2-1, with 8 bases lining up with TRBD2. Germline loops: CDR1 KGHSH, CDR2 LQKENI. This CDR3 is built from 15 residues. The V gene end was trimmed by 5 bases and the J gene end by 7 bases; junction bases not matched to a gene: 10. CDR3 protein: CASSSPSGRKNEQFF. The CDR3 coding sequence is TGTGCCAGCTCAAGTCCCAGCGGGAGAAAGAATGAGCAGTTCTTC. The full variable domain, rest sourced from reference TRBV18 and TRBJ2-1, is NAGVMQNPRHLVRRRGQEARLRCSPMKGHSHVYWYRQLPEEGLKFMVYLQKENIIDESGMPKERFSAEFPKEGPSILRIQQVVRGDSAAYFCASSSPSGRKNEQFFGPGTRLTVL.

V is TRBV28 and J is TRBJ2-7; 7 bases map to TRBD1. The CDR3 loop spans 14 amino acids. The trim removed 9 bases at V and 3 bases at J, leaving 11 bases unmatched. The V gene's germline CDR1 is MDHEN and CDR2 SYDVKM. CDR3 in DNA: TGTGCCAGTAGGGAAGGGGGCACGGACTACGAGCAGTACTTC. Translated: CASREGGTDYEQYF.

This chain links TRBV4-3 with TRBJ1-6; D might be TRBD1 (5 bases). The CDR3 contains 17 residues. Trimming shortened V by 1 base and J by 10 bases, and 20 bases separated the two germline ends. Germline CDR1 LGHNA, CDR2 YSLEER. As DNA, the CDR3 is TGCGCCAGCAGCCAAGGTGTTCTCGGGGGGGAAGGGTCACCCCTCCACTTT. Protein product: CASSQGVLGGEGSPLHF.